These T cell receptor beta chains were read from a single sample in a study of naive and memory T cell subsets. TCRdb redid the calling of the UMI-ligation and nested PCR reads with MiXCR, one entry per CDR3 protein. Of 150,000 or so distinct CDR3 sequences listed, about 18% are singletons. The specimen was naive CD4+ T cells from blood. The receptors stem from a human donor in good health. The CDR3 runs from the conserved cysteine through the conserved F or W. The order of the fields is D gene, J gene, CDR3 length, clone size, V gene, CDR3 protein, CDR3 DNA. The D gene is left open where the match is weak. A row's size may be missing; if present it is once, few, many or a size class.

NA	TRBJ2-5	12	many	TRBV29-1	CSVETYQETQYF	TGCAGCGTCGAGACGTACCAAGAGACCCAGTACTTC
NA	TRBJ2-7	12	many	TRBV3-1	CASSHRRGEQYF	TGTGCCAGCAGCCATAGGCGGGGCGAGCAGTACTTC
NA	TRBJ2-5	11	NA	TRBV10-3	CAISDQETQYF	TGTGCCATCAGTGACCAAGAGACCCAGTACTTC
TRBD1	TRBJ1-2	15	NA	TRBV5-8	CASSLDRGSGYGYTF	TGTGCCAGCAGCCTGGACAGGGGATCGGGCTATGGCTACACCTTC
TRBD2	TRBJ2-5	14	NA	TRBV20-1	CSAREAGEGETQYF	TGCAGTGCTAGAGAGGCGGGAGAGGGGGAGACCCAGTACTTC
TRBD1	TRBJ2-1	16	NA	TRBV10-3	CAISDLTGGSYNEQFF	TGTGCCATCAGTGACCTTACAGGGGGCTCCTACAATGAGCAGTTCTTC
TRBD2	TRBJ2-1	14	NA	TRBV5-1	CASSFGGNYNEQFF	TGCGCCAGCAGCTTCGGGGGGAATTACAATGAGCAGTTCTTC
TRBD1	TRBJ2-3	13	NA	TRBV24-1	CATRQGSSHTQYF	TGTGCCACCCGACAGGGATCATCCCATACGCAGTATTTT
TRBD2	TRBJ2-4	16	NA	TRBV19	CASSISLAGVRDIQYF	TGTGCCAGTAGTATCTCCTTAGCGGGAGTAAGGGACATTCAGTACTTC
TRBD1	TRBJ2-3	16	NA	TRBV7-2	CASSPTGQVRTDTQYF	TGTGCCAGCAGCCCGACCGGACAGGTCCGGACAGATACGCAGTATTTT
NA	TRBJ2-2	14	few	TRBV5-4	CASSLASNTGELFF	TGTGCCAGCAGCTTGGCCTCGAACACCGGGGAGCTGTTTTTT
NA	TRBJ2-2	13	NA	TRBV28	CASVRGWGGELFF	TGTGCCAGTGTCCGCGGCTGGGGCGGGGAGCTGTTTTTT
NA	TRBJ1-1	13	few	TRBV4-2	CASSHFMNTEAFF	TGTGCCAGCAGCCATTTCATGAACACTGAAGCTTTCTTT
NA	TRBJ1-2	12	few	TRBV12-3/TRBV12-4	CASSFGLMGYTF	TGTGCCAGCAGTTTCGGTCTGATGGGCTACACCTTC
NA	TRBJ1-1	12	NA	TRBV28	CASSRLGAEAFF	TGTGCCAGCAGCCGCCTAGGGGCTGAAGCTTTCTTT
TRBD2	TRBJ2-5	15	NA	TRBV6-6	CASSTSGRAEETQYF	TGTGCCAGCAGCACTAGCGGGAGGGCCGAGGAGACCCAGTACTTC
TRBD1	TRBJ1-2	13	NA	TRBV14	CASSHSTGPGYTF	TGTGCCAGCAGCCATTCGACAGGGCCTGGCTACACCTTC
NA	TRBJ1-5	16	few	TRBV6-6	CASSYNTPGSNQPQHF	TGTGCCAGCAGTTACAACACCCCAGGCAGCAATCAGCCCCAGCATTTT
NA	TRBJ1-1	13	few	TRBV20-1	CSAGVEQNTEAFF	TGCAGTGCTGGCGTGGAGCAGAACACTGAAGCTTTCTTT
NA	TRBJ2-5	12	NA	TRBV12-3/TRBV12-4	CASSLIAETQYF	TGTGCCAGCAGTTTAATAGCGGAGACCCAGTACTTC
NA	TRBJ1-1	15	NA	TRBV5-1	CASSLDPGADTEAFF	TGCGCCAGCAGCTTGGATCCAGGGGCGGACACTGAAGCTTTCTTT
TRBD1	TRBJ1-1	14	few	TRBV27	CASSSAGRGAEAFF	TGTGCCAGCAGTTCGGCCGGCAGGGGGGCTGAAGCTTTCTTT